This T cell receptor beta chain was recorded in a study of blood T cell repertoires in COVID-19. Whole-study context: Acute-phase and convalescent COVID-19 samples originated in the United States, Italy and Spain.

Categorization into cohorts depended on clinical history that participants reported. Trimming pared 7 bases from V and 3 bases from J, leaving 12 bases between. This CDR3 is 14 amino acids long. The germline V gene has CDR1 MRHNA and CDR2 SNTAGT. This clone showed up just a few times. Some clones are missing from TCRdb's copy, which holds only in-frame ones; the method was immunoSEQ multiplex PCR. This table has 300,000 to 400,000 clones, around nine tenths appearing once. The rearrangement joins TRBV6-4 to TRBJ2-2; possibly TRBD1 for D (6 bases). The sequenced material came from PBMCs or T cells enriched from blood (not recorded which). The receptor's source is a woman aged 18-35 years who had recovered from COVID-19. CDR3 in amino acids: CASKGGSDTGELFF. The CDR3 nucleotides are TGTGCCAGCAAAGGGGGTTCCGACACCGGGGAGCTGTTTTTT.